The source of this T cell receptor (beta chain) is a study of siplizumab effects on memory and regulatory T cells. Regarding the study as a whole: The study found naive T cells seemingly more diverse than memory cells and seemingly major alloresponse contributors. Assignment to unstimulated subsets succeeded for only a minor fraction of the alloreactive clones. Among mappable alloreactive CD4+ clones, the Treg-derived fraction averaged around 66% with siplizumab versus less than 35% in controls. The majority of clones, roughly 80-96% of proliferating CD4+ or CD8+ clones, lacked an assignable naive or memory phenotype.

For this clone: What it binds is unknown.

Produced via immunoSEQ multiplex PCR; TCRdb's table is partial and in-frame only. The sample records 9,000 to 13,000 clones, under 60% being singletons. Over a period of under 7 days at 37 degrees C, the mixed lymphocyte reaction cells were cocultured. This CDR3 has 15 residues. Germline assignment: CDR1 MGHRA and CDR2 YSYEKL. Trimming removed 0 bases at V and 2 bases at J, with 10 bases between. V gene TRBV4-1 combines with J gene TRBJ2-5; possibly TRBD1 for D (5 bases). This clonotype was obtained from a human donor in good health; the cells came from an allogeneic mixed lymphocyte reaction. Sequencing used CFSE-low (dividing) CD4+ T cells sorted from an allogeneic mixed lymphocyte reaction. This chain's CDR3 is CASSQDTGLQETQYF. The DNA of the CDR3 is TGCGCCAGCAGCCAAGATACAGGCTTGCAAGAGACCCAGTACTTC.